Below, one T cell receptor (beta chain) is given with its context. As handled by the study authors: Nucleated cell counts were estimated from reference gene primer amplification. Clones were sequenced by immunoSEQ multiplex PCR, and TCRdb holds only the in-frame ones, with some missing. V, J and clone size reflect that table, while D and trimming were determined from the DNA. The sample contains tens of thousands of clones, around four fifths of which appear only once. This entry belongs to a study of blood T cell repertoires in COVID-19. Background on the study: From T cells, B-cell-depleted T cells, or PBMCs came the material, which was cDNA or gDNA.

There are 15 residues in the CDR3. CDR1 and CDR2 from the germline V gene are SGHNT and YENEEA. Trimming left V 2 bases short and J 1 base short, with 9 bases between. V gene TRBV11-3 combines with J gene TRBJ1-3; D gene ambiguous. This clonotype was obtained from a human donor in a cohort sampled during active COVID-19. The source material was peripheral blood. The CDR3 is CASSLSGKSGNTIYF. DNA of the CDR3: TGTGCCAGCAGCTTATCGGGGAAGTCTGGAAACACCATATATTTT.